This T cell receptor (beta chain) was sequenced during a study of Ad26.COV2.S vaccination and SARS-CoV-2 variants. Across the whole study: Once, or twice with 56 days between doses, Ad26.COV2.S was given intramuscularly. Study findings and constraints: Recipients of vaccine and of placebo showed similar breadth of their non-spike TCR repertoires.

TCRdb keeps only in-frame clones here, not all; method: immunoSEQ multiplex PCR. The table has around 300,000 clones, 80% to 90% seen once. V lost 2 bases to trimming and J lost 11 bases, with 15 bases between them. Per the germline V gene, CDR1 is MNHNS and CDR2 is SASEGT. The CDR3 has 13 amino acids. As to treatment: around 19 received Ad26.COV2.S at low or high dose, single or two shots; 5 received placebo; per-sample allocation not given. The samples date from day 63 after the first vaccine or placebo injection. Vaccination employed an Ad26 vector expressing the Wuhan-strain SARS-CoV-2 spike. Details on this clone: Its antigen is unidentified.

The sample in question was peripheral blood, obtained in a trial of Ad26.COV2.S vaccine versus placebo. The sequence was collected from a person between 18 and 65 years old who received the Ad26.COV2.S COVID-19 vaccine or a placebo. This chain uses TRBV6-1 with TRBJ1-1; weak D call: TRBD1 (6 bases). The DNA of the CDR3 is TGTGCCAGCAGTGAAACGGGGGGCAATTTGGCTTTCTTT. Translating it yields CASSETGGNLAFF.